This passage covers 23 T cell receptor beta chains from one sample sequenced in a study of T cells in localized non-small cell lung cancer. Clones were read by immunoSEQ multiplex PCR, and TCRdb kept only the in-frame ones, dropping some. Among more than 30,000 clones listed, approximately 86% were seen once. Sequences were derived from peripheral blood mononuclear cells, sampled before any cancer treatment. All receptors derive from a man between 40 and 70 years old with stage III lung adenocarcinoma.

The CDR3 nucleotides read TGTGCCAGCAGTTCAGATGGGGCTGGAAACACCATATATTTT. Translated, it gives CASSSDGAGNTIYF. The V call is TRBV6-5, the J call TRBJ1-3; no definite D call. From germline, CDR1 is MNHEY and CDR2 SVGAGI. The CDR3 has 14 amino acids. Trimming cost V 4 bases and J 2 bases, with 9 bases left between them.

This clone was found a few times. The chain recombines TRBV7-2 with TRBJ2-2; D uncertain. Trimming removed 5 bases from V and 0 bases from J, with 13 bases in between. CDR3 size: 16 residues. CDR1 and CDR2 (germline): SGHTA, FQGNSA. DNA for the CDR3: TGTGCCAGCAGCCTCCTCCCGGCCGCGAACACCGGGGAGCTGTTTTTT. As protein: CASSLLPAANTGELFF.

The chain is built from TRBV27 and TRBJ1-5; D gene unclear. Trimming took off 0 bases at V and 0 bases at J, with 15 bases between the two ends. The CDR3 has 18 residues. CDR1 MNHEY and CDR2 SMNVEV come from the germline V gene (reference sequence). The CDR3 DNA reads TGTGCCAGCAGTTTATCGGGGAGAAACCCATATAGCAATCAGCCCCAGCATTTT. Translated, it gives CASSLSGRNPYSNQPQHF.

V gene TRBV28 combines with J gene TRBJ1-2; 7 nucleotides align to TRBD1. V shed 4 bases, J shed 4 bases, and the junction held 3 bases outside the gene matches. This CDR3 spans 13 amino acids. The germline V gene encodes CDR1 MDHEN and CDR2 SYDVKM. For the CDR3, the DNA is TGTGCCAGCAGTTGGGGACAGACCTATGGCTACACCTTC. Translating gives CASSWGQTYGYTF.

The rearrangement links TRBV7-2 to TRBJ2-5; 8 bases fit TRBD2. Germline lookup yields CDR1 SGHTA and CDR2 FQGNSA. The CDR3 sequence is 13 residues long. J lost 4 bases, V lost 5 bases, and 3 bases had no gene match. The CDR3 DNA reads TGTGCCAGCAGCCCGGGGGGGCTAGAGACCCAGTACTTC. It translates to CASSPGGLETQYF.

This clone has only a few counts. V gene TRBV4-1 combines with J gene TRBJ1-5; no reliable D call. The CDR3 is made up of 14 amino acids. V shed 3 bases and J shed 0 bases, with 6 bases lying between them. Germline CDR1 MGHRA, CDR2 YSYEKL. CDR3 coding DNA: TGCGCCAGCAGCCAGGAATATAGCAATCAGCCCCAGCATTTT. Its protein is CASSQEYSNQPQHF.

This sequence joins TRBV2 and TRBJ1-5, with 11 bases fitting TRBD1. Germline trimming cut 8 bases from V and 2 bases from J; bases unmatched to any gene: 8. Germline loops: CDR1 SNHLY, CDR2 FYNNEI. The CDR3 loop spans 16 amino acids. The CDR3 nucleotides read TGTGCCAGCTCTTCAGGACAGGGGGCAGGCAATCAGCCCCAGCATTTT. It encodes CASSSGQGAGNQPQHF.

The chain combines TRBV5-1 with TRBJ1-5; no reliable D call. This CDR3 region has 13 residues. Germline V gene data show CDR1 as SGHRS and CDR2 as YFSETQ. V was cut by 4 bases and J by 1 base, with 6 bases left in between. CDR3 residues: CASSPRSNQPQHF. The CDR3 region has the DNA TGCGCCAGCAGCCCACGAAGCAATCAGCCCCAGCATTTT.

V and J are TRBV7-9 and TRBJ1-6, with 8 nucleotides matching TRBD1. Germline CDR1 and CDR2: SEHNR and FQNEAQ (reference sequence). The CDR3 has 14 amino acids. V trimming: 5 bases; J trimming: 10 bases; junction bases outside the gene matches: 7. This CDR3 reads CASSLDRVESPLHF. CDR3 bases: TGTGCCAGCAGCCTGGACAGGGTGGAATCACCCCTCCACTTT.

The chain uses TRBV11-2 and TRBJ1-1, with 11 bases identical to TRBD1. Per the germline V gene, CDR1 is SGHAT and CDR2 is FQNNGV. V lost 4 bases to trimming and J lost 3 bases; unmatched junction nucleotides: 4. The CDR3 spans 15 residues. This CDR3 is CASSSWTGGYTEAFF. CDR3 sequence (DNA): TGTGCCAGCAGCTCATGGACAGGGGGCTACACTGAAGCTTTCTTT.

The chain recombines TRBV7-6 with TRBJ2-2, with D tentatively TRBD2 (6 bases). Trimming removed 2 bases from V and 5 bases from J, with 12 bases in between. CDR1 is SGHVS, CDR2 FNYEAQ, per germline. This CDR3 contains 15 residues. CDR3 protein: CASSLRRGRTGELFF. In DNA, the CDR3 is TGTGCCAGCAGCTTAAGACGGGGGAGAACCGGGGAGCTGTTTTTT.

CDR3 amino acids: CASSLLDSYNSGNTIYF. The CDR3 DNA is TGTGCCAGCAGCTTGTTGGACAGCTACAATTCTGGAAACACCATATATTTT. V is TRBV7-6 and J is TRBJ1-3; D perhaps matches TRBD1 (6 bases). Deletions cut 3 bases from V and 1 base from J, with 16 bases between. The CDR3 totals 17 residues. The germline V gene encodes CDR1 SGHVS and CDR2 FNYEAQ.

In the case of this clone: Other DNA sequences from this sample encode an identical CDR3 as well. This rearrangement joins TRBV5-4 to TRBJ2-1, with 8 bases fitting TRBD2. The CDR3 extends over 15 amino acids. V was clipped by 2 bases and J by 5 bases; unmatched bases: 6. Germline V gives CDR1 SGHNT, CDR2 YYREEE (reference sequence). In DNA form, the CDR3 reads TGTGCCAGCAGCTTAGGGCTAGCGGGTCACAATGAGCAGTTCTTC. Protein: CASSLGLAGHNEQFF.

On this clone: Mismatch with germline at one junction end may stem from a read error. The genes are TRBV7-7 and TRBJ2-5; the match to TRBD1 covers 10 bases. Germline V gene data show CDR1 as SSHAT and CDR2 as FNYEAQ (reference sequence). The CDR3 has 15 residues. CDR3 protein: CASSSADRGQETQYF. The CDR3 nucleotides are TGTGCTAGCAGCTCCGCGGACAGGGGGCAAGAGACCCAGTACTTC.

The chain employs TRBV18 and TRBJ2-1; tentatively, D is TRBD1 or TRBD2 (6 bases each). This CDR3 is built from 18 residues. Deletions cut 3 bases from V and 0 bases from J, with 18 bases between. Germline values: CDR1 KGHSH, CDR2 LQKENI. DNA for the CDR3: TGTGCCAGCTCACCTCGCCACGAGGGGGGCTCCTCCTACAATGAGCAGTTCTTC. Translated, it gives CASSPRHEGGSSYNEQFF.

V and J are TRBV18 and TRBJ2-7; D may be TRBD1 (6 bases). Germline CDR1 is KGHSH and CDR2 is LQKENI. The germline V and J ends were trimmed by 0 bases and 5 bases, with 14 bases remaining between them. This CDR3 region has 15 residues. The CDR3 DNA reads TGTGCCAGCTCACCACCGTCGCAACAGGGCAACGAGCAGTACTTC. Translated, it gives CASSPPSQQGNEQYF.

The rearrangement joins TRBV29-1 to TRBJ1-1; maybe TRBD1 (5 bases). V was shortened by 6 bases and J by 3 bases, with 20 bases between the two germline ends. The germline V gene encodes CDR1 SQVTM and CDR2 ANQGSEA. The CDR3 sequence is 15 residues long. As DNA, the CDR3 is TGCAGCGTAAAAAAGGGGACCCTGGATTACACTGAAGCTTTCTTT. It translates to CSVKKGTLDYTEAFF.

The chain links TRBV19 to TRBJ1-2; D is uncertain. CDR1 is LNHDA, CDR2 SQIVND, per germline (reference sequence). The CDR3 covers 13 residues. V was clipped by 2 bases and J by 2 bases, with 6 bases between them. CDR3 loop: CASSINQNYGYTF. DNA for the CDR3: TGTGCCAGTAGTATAAACCAAAACTATGGCTACACCTTC.

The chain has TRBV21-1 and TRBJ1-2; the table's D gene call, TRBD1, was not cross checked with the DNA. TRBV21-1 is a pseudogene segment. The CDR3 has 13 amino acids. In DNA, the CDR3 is TGTGCCAGACACACGATTGCCCACTATGGCTACACCTTC. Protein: CARHTIAHYGYTF.

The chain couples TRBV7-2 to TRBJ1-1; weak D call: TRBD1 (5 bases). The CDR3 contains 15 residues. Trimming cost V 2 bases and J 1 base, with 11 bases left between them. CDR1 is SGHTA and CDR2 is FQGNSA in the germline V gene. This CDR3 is CASSLLGVSNTEAFF. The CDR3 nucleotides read TGTGCCAGCAGCTTATTGGGGGTCTCGAACACTGAAGCTTTCTTT.

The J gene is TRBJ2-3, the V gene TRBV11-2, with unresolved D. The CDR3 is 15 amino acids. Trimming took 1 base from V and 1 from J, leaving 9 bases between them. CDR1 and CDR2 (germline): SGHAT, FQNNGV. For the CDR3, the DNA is TGTGCCAGCAGCTTAGGGCTTTTGGGCACAGATACGCAGTATTTT. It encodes CASSLGLLGTDTQYF.

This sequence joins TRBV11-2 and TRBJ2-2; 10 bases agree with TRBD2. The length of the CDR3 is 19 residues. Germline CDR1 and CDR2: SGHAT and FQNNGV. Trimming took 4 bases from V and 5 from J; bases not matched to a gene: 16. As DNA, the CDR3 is TGTGCCAGCAGCTCCAGGGGGCCCCGTAGTAGCGGGGGGACCGGGGAGCTGTTTTTT. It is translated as CASSSRGPRSSGGTGELFF. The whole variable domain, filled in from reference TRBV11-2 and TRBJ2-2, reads EAGVAQSPRYKIIEKRQSVAFWCNPISGHATLYWYQQILGQGPKLLIQFQNNGVVDDSQLPKDRFSAERLKGVDSTLKIQPAKLEDSAVYLCASSSRGPRSSGGTGELFFGEGSRLTVL.

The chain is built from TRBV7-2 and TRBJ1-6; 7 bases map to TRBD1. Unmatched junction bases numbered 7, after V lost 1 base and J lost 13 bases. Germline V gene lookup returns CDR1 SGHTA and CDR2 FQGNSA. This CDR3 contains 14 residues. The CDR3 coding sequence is TGTGCCAGCAGCTTAGGGACAGGATCCCGGCCCCTCCACTTT. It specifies CASSLGTGSRPLHF.